This T cell receptor beta chain appears in the sequencing data of a study of vaccination and CD4 T cells after COVID-19. Treatment: roughly 10-day PBMC culture with coronavirus spike peptide pools or control peptides (ViraFEST assay). The Oncomine TCR Beta short-read assay was applied to DNA of cultured CD4+ T cells. MiXCR was run by TCRdb on the PCR reads, yielding one entry per CDR3 protein. The data show 9,500 to 13,000 distinct CDR3 sequences, 40% to 45% seen once. In this sample, this clonotype turned up a few times. Antigen: not known. The CDR3 spans 13 residues. CDR1 ENHRY and CDR2 SYGVKD come from the germline V gene. The V end was cut by 10 bases, the J end by 4 bases, with 14 bases between.

V gene TRBV10-3 combines with J gene TRBJ1-5; possibly TRBD1 for D (5 bases). The origin of this receptor is a human donor who had recovered from COVID-19. The specimen was CD4+ T cells from blood, cultured in vitro. This CDR3 reads CATGGGSNQPQHF. Written as DNA, the CDR3 is TGTGCCACCGGGGGAGGGTCGAATCAGCCCCAGCATTTT.